This T cell receptor (beta chain) was identified in a study of OX40 agonist ivuxolimab in advanced cancers. Overall study context: Ivuxolimab, an agonist antibody against OX40 (CD134), was given to patients. Hepatocellular carcinoma, melanoma, renal cell or head and neck cancer was diagnosed in the dose-escalation patients. At roughly 83% male, the cohort had a mean age of around 56 years, ranging from roughly 20 to 85.

Broader study findings: There was clonal expansion of CD4+ and CD8+ blood T cells by week 6 at 0.1 to 3.0 mg/kg.

V was shortened by 2 bases and J by 7 bases, with 15 bases between the two germline ends. The germline CDR1 and CDR2 sequences are MNHEY and SVGAGI. This CDR3 comprises 14 residues. Assay: immunoSEQ multiplex PCR; the TCRdb copy retains only in-frame clones and omits some. The data hold nearly 90,000 clones, with approximately 87% observed a single time. As concerns this clone: The antigen is undetermined.

Sequenced material: CD4+ or CD8+ T cells sorted from blood, taken in a trial of the OX40 agonist ivuxolimab. This chain connects TRBV6-5 to TRBJ2-7, with unresolved D. This receptor was obtained from an adult with an advanced solid tumor such as melanoma, head and neck, liver or kidney cancer. CDR3 amino acids: CASSYGQVPGEQYF. For the CDR3, the DNA is TGTGCCAGCAGTTACGGGCAGGTTCCGGGTGAGCAGTACTTC.